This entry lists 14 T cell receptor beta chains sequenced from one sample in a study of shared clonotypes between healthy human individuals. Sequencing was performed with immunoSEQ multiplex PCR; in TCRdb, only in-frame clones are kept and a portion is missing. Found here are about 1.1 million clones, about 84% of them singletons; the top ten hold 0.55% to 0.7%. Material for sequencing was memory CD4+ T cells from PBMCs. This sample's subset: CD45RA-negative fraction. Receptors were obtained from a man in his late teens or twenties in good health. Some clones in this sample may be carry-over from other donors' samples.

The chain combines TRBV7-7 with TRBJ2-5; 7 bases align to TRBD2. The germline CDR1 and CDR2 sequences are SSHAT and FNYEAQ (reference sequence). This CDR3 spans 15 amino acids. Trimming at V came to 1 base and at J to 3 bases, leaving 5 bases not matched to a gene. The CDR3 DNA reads TGTGCCAGCAGCTTAGTGGCTAGCGGAGAAGAGACCCAGTACTTC. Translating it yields CASSLVASGEETQYF.

The chain's CDR3 is CASRGTGGREQYF. The CDR3 DNA reads TGTGCCAGCAGGGGGACAGGAGGTCGGGAGCAGTACTTC. This chain uses TRBV2 with TRBJ2-7; 8 bases map to TRBD1. CDR3 length: 13 amino acids. V dropped 6 bases and J dropped 7; count of bases not matched to a gene: 8. Germline-derived CDR1 and CDR2 are SNHLY and FYNNEI.

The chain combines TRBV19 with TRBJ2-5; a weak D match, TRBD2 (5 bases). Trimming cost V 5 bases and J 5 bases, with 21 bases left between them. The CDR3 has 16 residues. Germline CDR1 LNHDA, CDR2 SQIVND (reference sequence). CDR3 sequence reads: CASSVGTGLLEETQYF. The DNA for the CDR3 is TGTGCCAGTAGTGTTGGTACTGGACTCCTAGAGGAGACCCAGTACTTC.

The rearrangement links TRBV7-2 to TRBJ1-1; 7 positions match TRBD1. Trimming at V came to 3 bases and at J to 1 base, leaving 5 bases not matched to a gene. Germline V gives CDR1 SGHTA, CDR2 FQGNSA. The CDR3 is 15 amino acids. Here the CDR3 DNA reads TGTGCCAGCAGCTTTACCGGGACAGAGAACACTGAAGCTTTCTTT. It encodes CASSFTGTENTEAFF.

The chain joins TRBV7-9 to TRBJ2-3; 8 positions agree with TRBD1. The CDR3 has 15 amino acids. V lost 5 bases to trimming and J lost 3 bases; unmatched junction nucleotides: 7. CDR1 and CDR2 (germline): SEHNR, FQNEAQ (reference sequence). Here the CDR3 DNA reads TGTGCCAGCAGCGTCTACCGGGACAGGACAGATACGCAGTATTTT. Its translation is CASSVYRDRTDTQYF. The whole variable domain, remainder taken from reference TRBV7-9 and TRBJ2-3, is DTGVSQNPRHKITKRGQNVTFRCDPISEHNRLYWYRQTLGQGPEFLTYFQNEAQLEKSRLLSDRFSAERPKGSFSTLEIQRTEQGDSAMYLCASSVYRDRTDTQYFGPGTRLTVL.

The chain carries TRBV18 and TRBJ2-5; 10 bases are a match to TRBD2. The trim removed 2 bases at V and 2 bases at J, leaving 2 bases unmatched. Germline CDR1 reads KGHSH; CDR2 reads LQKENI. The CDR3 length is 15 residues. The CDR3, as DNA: TGTGCCAGCTCACCAACAGCGGGAGGGCAAGAGACCCAGTACTTC. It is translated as CASSPTAGGQETQYF.

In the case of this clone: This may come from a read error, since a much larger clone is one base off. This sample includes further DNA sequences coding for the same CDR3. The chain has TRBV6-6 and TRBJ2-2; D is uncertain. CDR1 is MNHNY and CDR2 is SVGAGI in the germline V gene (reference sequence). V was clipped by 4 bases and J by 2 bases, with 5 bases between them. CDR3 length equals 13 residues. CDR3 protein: CASSSSNTGELFF. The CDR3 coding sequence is TGTGCCAGCAGTTCCAGTAACACCGGGGAGCTGTTTTTT.

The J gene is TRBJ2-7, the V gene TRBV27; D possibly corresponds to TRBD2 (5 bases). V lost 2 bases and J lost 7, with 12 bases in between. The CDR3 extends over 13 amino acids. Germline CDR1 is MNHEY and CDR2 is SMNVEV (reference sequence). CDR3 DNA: TGTGCCAGCAGTTTAAGGCGGGCGGAGGAGCAGTACTTC. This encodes CASSLRRAEEQYF.

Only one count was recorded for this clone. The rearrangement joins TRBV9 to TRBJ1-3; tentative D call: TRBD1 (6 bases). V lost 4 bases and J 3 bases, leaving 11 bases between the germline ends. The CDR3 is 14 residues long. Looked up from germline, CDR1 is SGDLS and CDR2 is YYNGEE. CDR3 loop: CASSPRGDGNTIYF. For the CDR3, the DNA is TGTGCCAGCAGCCCTAGGGGGGATGGAAACACCATATATTTT. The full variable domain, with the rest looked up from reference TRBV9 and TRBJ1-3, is DSGVTQTPKHLITATGQRVTLRCSPRSGDLSVYWYQQSLDQGLQFLIQYYNGEERAKGNILERFSAQQFPDLHSELNLSSLELGDSALYFCASSPRGDGNTIYFGEGSWLTVV.

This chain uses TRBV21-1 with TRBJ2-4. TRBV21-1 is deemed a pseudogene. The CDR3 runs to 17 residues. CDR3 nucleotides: TGTGCCAGCAGCAACGCAGGCCAGCCGGGAGCCAAAAACATTCAGTACTTC. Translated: CASSNAGQPGAKNIQYF.

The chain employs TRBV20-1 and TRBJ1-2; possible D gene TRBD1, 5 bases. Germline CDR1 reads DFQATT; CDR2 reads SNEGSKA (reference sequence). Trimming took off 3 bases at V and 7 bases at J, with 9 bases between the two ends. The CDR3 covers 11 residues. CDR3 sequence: CSARGGGGYTF. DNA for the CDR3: TGCAGTGCTAGGGGGGGTGGTGGCTACACCTTC.

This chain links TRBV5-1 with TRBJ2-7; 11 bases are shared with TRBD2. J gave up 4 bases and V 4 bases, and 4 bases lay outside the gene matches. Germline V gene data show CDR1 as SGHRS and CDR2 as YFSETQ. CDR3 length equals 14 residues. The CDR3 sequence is CASSPTSGVYEQYF. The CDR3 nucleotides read TGCGCCAGCAGCCCGACTAGCGGGGTTTACGAGCAGTACTTC.

The CDR3 sequence: CASSLRGAWNYGYTF. CDR3 coding DNA: TGTGCCAGCAGCTTGCGGGGGGCCTGGAACTATGGCTACACCTTC. The rearrangement links TRBV2 to TRBJ1-2, with D possibly matching TRBD1 (6 bases). This CDR3 spans 15 amino acids. Germline CDR1 and CDR2: SNHLY and FYNNEI. The ends were cut back, 6 bases at V and 2 bases at J, with 16 bases in the middle.

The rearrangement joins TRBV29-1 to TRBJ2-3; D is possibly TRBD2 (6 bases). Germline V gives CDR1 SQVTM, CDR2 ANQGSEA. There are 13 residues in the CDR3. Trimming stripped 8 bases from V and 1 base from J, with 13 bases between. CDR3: CSTDYPGTDTQYF. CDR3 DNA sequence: TGCAGCACGGACTATCCGGGCACAGATACGCAGTATTTT.